The 23 T cell receptor beta chains given below trace back to one sample, sequenced in a study of shared clonotypes between healthy human individuals. Clones were read by immunoSEQ multiplex PCR, and TCRdb kept only the in-frame ones, dropping some. The sample consists of about 1.1 million clones, 70% to 80% of them appearing once. The specimen was memory CD4+ T cells from PBMCs. The subset denotes: CD45RA-negative fraction. Source of these receptors: a man aged 18 to 29 in good health. Some clones in this sample may be carry-over from other donors' samples.

J is TRBJ2-2 and V is TRBV28; unclear D gene. The V gene lost 5 bases and the J gene lost 0 bases, with 10 bases spanning the gap. This CDR3 is built from 15 residues. CDR1 is MDHEN, CDR2 SYDVKM, per germline. Here the CDR3 DNA reads TGTGCCAGCAGTCAAATTACCCCGAACACCGGGGAGCTGTTTTTT. Protein product: CASSQITPNTGELFF.

The rearrangement joins TRBV6-5 to TRBJ2-7; TRBD2 matches at 10 bases. This CDR3 has 15 residues. The J segment lost 4 bases and the V segment lost 8 bases, leaving 11 bases of the junction unmatched. Germline V gene lookup returns CDR1 MNHEY and CDR2 SVGAGI. Here the CDR3 reads CASQVNLAGVYEQYF. The CDR3 DNA follows: TGTGCCAGCCAAGTTAATCTAGCGGGAGTGTACGAGCAGTACTTC.

The genes are TRBV19 and TRBJ1-1, with a tentative D call TRBD1 (5 bases). The CDR3 contains 14 residues. Germline V lookup: CDR1 LNHDA, CDR2 SQIVND (reference sequence). Between the trimmed V and J ends, which lost 2 bases and 3 bases, there was a span of 10 bases. CDR3: CASSIRGAYTEAFF. In nucleotides, the CDR3 is TGTGCCAGTAGTATAAGGGGAGCATACACTGAAGCTTTCTTT.

The chain is built from TRBV4-2 and TRBJ2-1, with 8 bases identical to TRBD2. The trim removed 0 bases at V and 5 bases at J, leaving 6 bases unmatched. CDR3 length equals 16 residues. Germline CDR1 is LGHNA and CDR2 is YNFKEQ. In nucleotides, the CDR3 is TGTGCCAGCAGCCAAGATGACATAGCGGGGCACAATGAGCAGTTCTTC. Its protein is CASSQDDIAGHNEQFF.

This chain uses TRBV6-5 with TRBJ1-2; D is possibly TRBD1 (6 bases). The CDR3 has 13 amino acids. Germline-derived CDR1 and CDR2 are MNHEY and SVGAGI. V gave up 8 bases and J gave up 4 bases, with 14 bases separating them. This CDR3 reads CASGMGATYGYTF. CDR3 coding DNA: TGTGCCAGCGGAATGGGGGCCACCTATGGCTACACCTTC.

There are a few counts of this clone. This chain joins TRBV10-1 and TRBJ1-1, with D possibly TRBD1 on 5 matching bases. Germline V CDR1 and CDR2: WNHNN, SYGVQD (reference sequence). The CDR3 length is 14 residues. V gave up 1 base and J gave up 7 bases, with 13 bases separating them. DNA of the CDR3: TGCGCCAGCAGTGAGTTAGGGGCAGGGCGTGAAGCTTTCTTT. Its protein product is CASSELGAGREAFF.

V usage is TRBV7-2 and J usage is TRBJ1-1; 12 nucleotides align to TRBD1. CDR3 length: 18 amino acids. V lost 4 bases and J lost 2; bases outside the gene matches: 11. Looked up from germline, CDR1 is SGHTA and CDR2 is FQGNSA. The CDR3 nucleotides read TGTGCCAGCAGCTCGAACCCCGGGACAGGGGGCATCAACACTGAAGCTTTCTTT. Translating it yields CASSSNPGTGGINTEAFF.

The rearrangement uses TRBV4-1 and TRBJ2-5, with D maybe TRBD1 (6 bases). The DNA end is a closer match to TRBJ2-7, so the J assignment may be wrong. Germline-derived CDR1 and CDR2 are MGHRA and YSYEKL. The CDR3 length is 15 residues. The CDR3: CASSPGQLSSYEQYF. DNA for the CDR3: TGCGCCAGCAGCCCCGGACAGTTGAGCTCCTACGAGCAGTACTTC.

A remark on this clone: This CDR3 is also generated by other DNA sequences in the sample. The gene calls are TRBV11-2 and TRBJ2-7, with D tentatively TRBD1 (6 bases). Trimming took 3 bases from V and 5 from J, leaving 11 bases between them. The V gene's germline CDR1 is SGHAT and CDR2 FQNNGV. The CDR3 has 13 residues. In nucleotides, the CDR3 is TGTGCCAGCAGCTTGGACAGAGAGGACGAGCAGTACTTC. Translated, it gives CASSLDREDEQYF. Based on the CDR3 plus reference TRBV11-2 and TRBJ2-7, the full variable domain is EAGVAQSPRYKIIEKRQSVAFWCNPISGHATLYWYQQILGQGPKLLIQFQNNGVVDDSQLPKDRFSAERLKGVDSTLKIQPAKLEDSAVYLCASSLDREDEQYFGPGTRLTVT.

This clone was detected only once. The chain carries TRBV29-1 and TRBJ1-2, with a possible D match to TRBD1 (5 bases). V lost 2 bases to trimming and J lost 4 bases, with 8 bases between them. CDR1 is SQVTM, CDR2 ANQGSEA, per germline. This CDR3 is 12 amino acids long. The CDR3 nucleotides read TGCAGCGTTGAACAGGGTGGCTATGGCTACACCTTC. Protein product: CSVEQGGYGYTF.

This chain connects TRBV10-3 to TRBJ1-4; D call uncertain. Trimming took off 4 bases at V and 13 bases at J, with 25 bases between the two ends. Germline V gene sequence: CDR1 ENHRY, CDR2 SYGVKD. The CDR3 contains 16 residues. The CDR3 DNA sequence: TGTGCCATCAGTGCGGCGTCGGGGTCAAATATGGAGGGACTGTTTTTT. Translated, it gives CAISAASGSNMEGLFF.

The chain is built from TRBV12-5 and TRBJ2-5, with D possibly TRBD2 on 6 matching bases. In germline, CDR1 is LGHNT, CDR2 FRNRAP. This CDR3 region has 13 residues. Between the trimmed V and J ends, which lost 6 bases and 2 bases, there was a span of 10 bases. The CDR3 protein is CASGGGRQETQYF. The CDR3 bases are TGTGCTAGTGGGGGGGGACGTCAAGAGACCCAGTACTTC.

The chain joins TRBV4-2 to TRBJ2-2; tentatively, D is TRBD2 (5 bases). This CDR3 region has 14 residues. Germline V gives CDR1 LGHNA, CDR2 YNFKEQ. V dropped 5 bases and J dropped 6 bases, with 13 bases sitting between them. The CDR3 region is CASSGLAVAGELFF. Here the CDR3 DNA reads TGTGCCAGCAGCGGCCTAGCTGTGGCCGGGGAGCTGTTTTTT.

The chain is built from TRBV7-9 and TRBJ1-1; tentatively, D is TRBD1 (6 bases). Trimming stripped 5 bases from V and 4 bases from J, with 14 bases between. The V gene's germline CDR1 is SEHNR and CDR2 FQNEAQ (reference sequence). The CDR3 sequence is 14 residues long. The CDR3 DNA is TGTGCCAGCAGCGTTAGACAGGTTGGCACTGAAGCTTTCTTT. This sequence encodes CASSVRQVGTEAFF.

As concerns this clone: Other DNA sequences of this sample code for an identical CDR3. The chain is built from TRBV18 and TRBJ2-3; no firm D call. Trimming left V 0 bases short and J 4 bases short, with 5 bases between. Looked up from germline, CDR1 is KGHSH and CDR2 is LQKENI. CDR3 size: 13 residues. The chain's CDR3 is CASSPPSADTQYF. The CDR3 nucleotides read TGTGCCAGCTCACCACCGTCCGCAGATACGCAGTATTTT.

This sequence joins TRBV28 and TRBJ2-7; 9 bases are a match to TRBD1. The V segment lost 2 bases and the J segment 3 bases; nucleotides outside the gene matches: 8. The CDR3 totals 16 residues. The germline gives CDR1 MDHEN, CDR2 SYDVKM. In DNA form, the CDR3 reads TGTGCCAGCAGTTTAAAGTGGGACAGGGCTCTCTACGAGCAGTACTTC. It specifies CASSLKWDRALYEQYF.

The rearrangement joins TRBV4-3 to TRBJ2-3; 12 bases fit TRBD2. The ends lost 1 base at V and 6 bases at J; junction bases unmatched: 5. The CDR3 spans 16 residues. Germline CDR1 LGHNA, CDR2 YSLEER. The CDR3 nucleotides read TGCGCCAGCAGCCAAGTAGCTAGCGGGAGGGGGGATACGCAGTATTTT. This sequence encodes CASSQVASGRGDTQYF.

This chain uses TRBV7-2 with TRBJ2-7, with TRBD1 identical over 9 bases. Germline lookup yields CDR1 SGHTA and CDR2 FQGNSA. This CDR3 is 12 amino acids long. Trimming at V came to 1 base and at J to 12 bases, leaving 4 bases not matched to a gene. CDR3 sequence: CASSLEGTGRYF. CDR3 bases: TGTGCCAGCAGCTTAGAAGGGACAGGGCGGTACTTC.

This clone has at least ten counts. This chain uses TRBV9 with TRBJ2-2, with D perhaps matching TRBD1 (5 bases). This CDR3 has 17 amino acids. Germline values: CDR1 SGDLS, CDR2 YYNGEE. The V and J ends lost 3 bases and 1 base respectively, with 16 bases between them. The CDR3, as DNA: TGTGCCAGCAGCGGATCGATCAGGGTTAGGAACACCGGGGAGCTGTTTTTT. As protein: CASSGSIRVRNTGELFF.

As to this clone: This specimen includes other DNA sequences encoding the same CDR3. V is TRBV18 and J is TRBJ2-7; D uncertain. The CDR3 loop spans 14 amino acids. Trimming took 0 bases from V and 2 from J, leaving 8 bases between them. CDR1 is KGHSH and CDR2 is LQKENI in the germline V gene. In nucleotides, the CDR3 is TGTGCCAGCTCACCACCGGCAGAACCCTACGAGCAGTACTTC. It encodes CASSPPAEPYEQYF.

This clone was counted once. This chain uses TRBV18 with TRBJ2-7; D is unresolved. This CDR3 is built from 14 residues. CDR1 KGHSH and CDR2 LQKENI come from the germline V gene. V lost 2 bases, J lost 2 bases, and 10 bases lay in between. CDR3 sequence reads: CASSPSDGAYEQYF. In DNA form, the CDR3 reads TGTGCCAGCTCACCATCGGACGGAGCCTACGAGCAGTACTTC.

This clone occurred a few times. The rearrangement links TRBV19 to TRBJ2-4; D possibly corresponds to TRBD2 (6 bases). Trimming removed 9 bases from V and 8 bases from J, with 17 bases in between. In germline, CDR1 is LNHDA, CDR2 SQIVND (reference sequence). The CDR3 runs to 13 residues. This CDR3 reads CASGRGRRDIQYF. CDR3 DNA: TGTGCCAGCGGGCGGGGCAGAAGGGACATTCAGTACTTC.

The V and J genes are TRBV27 and TRBJ2-2; D gene uncertain. The length of the CDR3 is 16 residues. V lost 2 bases to trimming and J lost 12 bases, with 22 bases between them. CDR1 and CDR2 (germline): MNHEY, SMNVEV (reference sequence). CDR3 nucleotides: TGTGCCAGCAGTTTAAGTCCGACCAGAGCCCCGGCGAAGCTGTTTTTT. Amino acids: CASSLSPTRAPAKLFF.